This TCR beta chain was sequenced for a study of control samples from healthy donors and cancer patients. A note on this clone: The junction does not match germline at one end; this may be a read error.

Germline V gene sequence: CDR1 WSHSY, CDR2 SAAADI. This CDR3 comprises 13 residues. Sequencing was performed with immunoSEQ multiplex PCR; in TCRdb, only in-frame clones are kept and a portion is missing. The repertoire holds around 100,000 clones, with roughly 87% as singletons. Sequences were obtained from blood. V and J are TRBV10-2 and TRBJ1-3; no clear D. This TCR was sampled from a woman between 50 and 59 years old in good health. The CDR3 is CASIENSGNTIYF. CDR3 nucleotide sequence: TGCGCCAGCATTGAGAACTCTGGAAACACCATATATTTT.